This TCR beta chain was sequenced during a study of T cell responses to AZD1222 COVID-19 vaccine. Germline V gene lookup returns CDR1 SGHRS and CDR2 YFSETQ. The V segment lost 4 bases and the J segment 7 bases; nucleotides outside the gene matches: 5. The CDR3 sequence is 13 residues long. Whole-study findings and limits: Across the whole spike, CD4 TCRs peaked at regions 160-218 and 743-854. Seropositive status at baseline applied to only six AZD1222 recipients.

Assay used: immunoSEQ multiplex PCR; TCRdb lists only in-frame clones, some missing. The sample lists about 150,000 clones, 80% to 90% occurring once. Regarding this clone: The antigen remains undetermined.

Source: peripheral blood, taken on day 0 of MenACWY control vaccination. This TCR was sampled from an adult in good health. The V and J genes are TRBV5-1 and TRBJ2-1, with 7 bases identical to TRBD2. CDR3: CASSPGGRNEQFF. The CDR3 DNA reads as TGCGCCAGCAGCCCGGGGGGAAGGAATGAGCAGTTCTTC. Combining the CDR3 with reference TRBV5-1 and TRBJ2-1 gives the whole variable domain KAGVTQTPRYLIKTRGQQVTLSCSPISGHRSVSWYQQTPGQGLQFLFEYFSETQRNKGNFPGRFSGRQFSNSRSEMNVSTLELGDSALYLCASSPGGRNEQFFGPGTRLTVL.